The T cell receptor beta chain described here comes from a study of T cells in Graves' hyperthyroidism and ophthalmopathy. Study-level points and caveats: Prediction of ophthalmopathy progression came a median approximately 6 months pre-onset. Most clonotypes expanded in the thyroid (above 0.001) were also present in blood.

This clonotype was recorded at least ten times. The antigen remains undetermined. It was RNA transcripts that yielded the amplified TCR beta CDR3 regions. In the first-round RT-PCR of the TCR CDR3, the HTBI primer set was used. Via MiXCR, TCRdb re-called the multiplex PCR reads, giving one row per CDR3 protein. The sample includes over 500,000 distinct CDR3 sequences, less than 15% of them seen just once. Those patients with uncontrolled infection, other autoimmune disease, pregnancy or lactation were excluded. Diagnoses were made from clinical symptoms, serum measures (thyroxine and TRAb), thyroid ultrasound and orbital computed tomography. CDR1 and CDR2 from the germline V gene are SGHVS and FQNEAQ. V lost 3 bases and J 4 bases, leaving 7 bases between the germline ends. The CDR3 runs to 13 residues.

Sequencing used blood. V usage is TRBV7-8 and J usage is TRBJ1-5; D might be TRBD1 (5 bases). This TCR came from a woman aged 40 to 50 with Graves' hyperthyroidism. CDR3 DNA: TGTGCCAGCAGCTTTGCAGGGAATCAGCCCCAGCATTTT. It specifies CASSFAGNQPQHF.